Listed below are T cell receptor beta chains from one sample, sequenced in a study of CD8 T cells in ankylosing spondylitis. TCRdb fed the 5' RACE reads into MiXCR, producing one record per CDR3 protein. The table records some 220,000 distinct CDR3 sequences, roughly 10% of them present only once. Sequencing used blood, either unsorted or a sorted T cell fraction (not recorded which). The source is a male donor with ankylosing spondylitis or in good health (not recorded which). The CDR3 runs from the conserved cysteine through the conserved F or W. The D gene is left open where the match is weak. Clone size, where shown, is once, few, many, or a class for clones that have expanded.

abundance	v_gene	j_gene	d_gene	CDR3aa	CDR3nt
-	TRBV20-1	TRBJ2-5	TRBD1	CSAPRTGTPETQYF	TGCAGTGCTCCGCGGACAGGGACCCCAGAGACCCAGTACTTC
-	TRBV27	TRBJ1-5	TRBD1	CASRATGLGQPQHF	TGTGCCAGCAGGGCGACAGGGTTGGGTCAGCCCCAGCATTTT
many	TRBV9	TRBJ1-1	-	CASSPATEAFF	TGTGCCAGCAGCCCAGCGACTGAAGCTTTCTTT
many	TRBV15	TRBJ2-2	TRBD2	CATSRDRRTSGSGELFF	TGTGCCACCAGCAGAGATCGAAGGACTAGCGGGAGTGGGGAGCTGTTTTTT
few	TRBV7-2	TRBJ2-3	-	CASSLDGITDTQYF	TGTGCCAGCAGCTTAGACGGGATCACAGATACGCAGTATTTT
-	TRBV6-2/TRBV6-3	TRBJ2-1	-	CASGHITVDNEQFF	TGTGCCAGCGGTCATATAACAGTGGACAATGAGCAGTTCTTC
many	TRBV12-3/TRBV12-4	TRBJ2-3	-	CASSPGTGGPSQYF	TGTGCCAGCAGTCCAGGGACGGGTGGGCCATCGCAGTATTTT
-	TRBV12-3/TRBV12-4	TRBJ1-3	TRBD1	CASRTRQGLVNTIYF	TGTGCCAGCAGAACCCGACAGGGCCTGGTGAACACCATATATTTT
many	TRBV6-1	TRBJ2-7	-	CASRDIVGPYEQYF	TGTGCCAGCAGAGACATAGTCGGACCCTACGAGCAGTACTTC
many	TRBV3-1	TRBJ1-2	-	CASSQSPRGGYTF	TGTGCCAGCAGCCAATCGCCCCGGGGTGGCTACACCTTC
many	TRBV9	TRBJ2-1	TRBD2	CASSGPSFGGVDEQFF	TGTGCCAGCAGCGGGCCGTCTTTTGGGGGGGTGGATGAGCAGTTCTTC
few	TRBV30	TRBJ2-7	-	CAWSVQAGSYEQYF	TGTGCCTGGAGTGTGCAGGCTGGCTCCTACGAGCAGTACTTC
many	TRBV5-6	TRBJ2-1	TRBD2	CASSRPGTSGGKQFF	TGTGCCAGCAGCCGCCCCGGGACTAGCGGGGGGAAGCAGTTCTTC
many	TRBV13	TRBJ2-7	-	CASSHPGRPYEQYF	TGTGCCAGCAGCCACCCCGGGCGCCCCTACGAGCAGTACTTC
few	TRBV5-1	TRBJ1-3	-	CASTRTPGNTIYF	TGCGCCAGCACTAGGACCCCGGGAAACACCATATATTTT
many	TRBV20-1	TRBJ1-2	-	CSAKTDAPNYGYTF	TGCAGTGCTAAGACAGATGCCCCTAACTATGGCTACACCTTC
few	TRBV7-6	TRBJ1-3	-	CASSSGTVYSGNTIYF	TGTGCCAGCAGCTCAGGGACGGTTTACTCTGGAAACACCATATATTTT
many	TRBV15	TRBJ2-5	-	CATSRVLGETQYF	TGTGCCACCAGCAGAGTCCTGGGAGAGACCCAGTACTTC
many	TRBV7-9	TRBJ2-4	-	CASSPRPLQGVRNIQYF	TGTGCCAGCAGCCCTAGACCGCTACAGGGAGTTCGGAACATTCAGTACTTC
many	TRBV24-1	TRBJ2-1	TRBD2	CATSDPTSGLYNEQFF	TGTGCCACCAGTGACCCTACTAGCGGTCTTTACAATGAGCAGTTCTTC
few	TRBV5-1	TRBJ2-7	TRBD1	CASSSGTGNGEQYF	TGCGCCAGCAGCTCCGGGACAGGGAACGGCGAGCAGTACTTC
many	TRBV29-1	TRBJ1-5	TRBD1	CSVELPGQGNQPQHF	TGCAGCGTTGAGCTACCGGGACAGGGGAATCAGCCCCAGCATTTT
-	TRBV12-3/TRBV12-4	TRBJ2-3	TRBD2	CASSLNLAGGPSDTQYF	TGTGCCAGCAGTTTAAATTTAGCGGGAGGGCCTTCAGATACGCAGTATTTT
many	TRBV13	TRBJ1-6	TRBD1	CASSLDRGLESPLHF	TGTGCCAGCAGCTTGGACAGGGGTTTAGAATCACCCCTCCACTTT
few	TRBV7-2	TRBJ2-3	TRBD2	CASSSPGGSTQYF	TGTGCCAGCAGCTCCCCGGGGGGGAGTACGCAGTATTTT
many	TRBV15	TRBJ1-1	-	CATSRDPGGRRSWGTEAFF	TGTGCCACCAGCAGAGATCCGGGGGGGCGAAGGAGCTGGGGCACTGAAGCTTTCTTT
many	TRBV7-2	TRBJ2-6	TRBD2	CASSHSGGMSGANVLTF	TGTGCCAGCAGTCATTCGGGGGGGATGTCTGGGGCCAACGTCCTGACTTTC
-	TRBV20-1	TRBJ2-7	-	CSASGGREQYF	TGCAGTGCTAGTGGGGGGCGCGAGCAGTACTTC
many	TRBV7-2	TRBJ2-3	-	CASSYGASDTQYF	TGTGCCAGCAGCTACGGAGCGTCGGATACGCAGTATTTT
many	TRBV5-1	TRBJ2-1	TRBD2	CASSIGLAGGLAYNEQFF	TGCGCCAGCAGCATAGGACTAGCGGGGGGGCTGGCCTACAATGAGCAGTTCTTC
few	TRBV6-4	TRBJ1-1	-	CASRVAPGAEGRSTEAFF	TGTGCCAGCAGGGTGGCTCCGGGGGCGGAGGGAAGGAGCACTGAAGCTTTCTTT
-	TRBV7-9	TRBJ1-1	TRBD1	CASSLADLDRAWTAAFF	TGTGCCAGCAGCTTAGCTGACCTGGACAGGGCGTGGACTGCAGCTTTCTTT
many	TRBV2	TRBJ2-7	-	CASGPNAEEQYF	TGTGCCAGCGGCCCCAATGCGGAGGAGCAGTACTTC
-	TRBV12-3/TRBV12-4	TRBJ2-2	-	CASSFLRGTGELFF	TGTGCCAGCAGTTTCTTAAGAGGGACCGGGGAGCTGTTTTTT
many	TRBV20-1	TRBJ2-1	TRBD2	CSARDWAGDYNEQFF	TGCAGTGCTAGAGATTGGGCGGGGGATTACAATGAGCAGTTCTTC
many	TRBV12-3/TRBV12-4	TRBJ1-4	-	CASSLSGAPEKLFF	TGTGCCAGCAGTTTATCAGGGGCCCCTGAAAAACTGTTTTTT
many	TRBV29-1	TRBJ2-7	-	CSVVPGASYEQYF	TGCAGCGTTGTCCCCGGAGCCTCCTACGAGCAGTACTTC
-	TRBV30	TRBJ1-2	-	CAWSVSGVGGYTF	TGTGCCTGGAGTGTATCCGGCGTCGGGGGCTACACCTTC
-	TRBV5-1	TRBJ2-7	-	CASSLGGPRLSGQYF	TGCGCCAGCAGCTTGGGGGGGCCGCGTCTAAGCGGGCAGTACTTC
-	TRBV6-5	TRBJ1-5	-	CASSSSSSGNQPQHF	TGTGCCAGCAGTTCCTCCAGCTCCGGCAATCAGCCCCAGCATTTT
many	TRBV15	TRBJ2-7	-	CATSRDLDPAYEQYF	TGTGCCACCAGCAGAGATCTTGACCCAGCCTACGAGCAGTACTTC
-	TRBV10-1	TRBJ2-3	TRBD2	CASSAPPGAGGPDTQYF	TGCGCCAGCAGTGCCCCACCGGGGGCGGGAGGGCCAGATACGCAGTATTTT
few	TRBV2	TRBJ2-5	TRBD2	CASSGGLGETQYF	TGTGCCAGCAGTGGCGGACTAGGCGAGACCCAGTACTTC
few	TRBV15	TRBJ2-3	TRBD2	CATSRGQLATADTQYF	TGTGCCACCAGCAGAGGGCAACTAGCGACCGCCGATACGCAGTATTTT
-	TRBV28	TRBJ2-1	TRBD2	CASSLGAGGGNEQFF	TGTGCCAGCAGTTTGGGAGCGGGAGGAGGCAATGAGCAGTTCTTC
many	TRBV7-8	TRBJ2-5	-	CASSWGASGQETQYF	TGTGCCAGCAGCTGGGGGGCTAGCGGCCAAGAGACCCAGTACTTC
few	TRBV6-5	TRBJ1-2	-	CASSYSISPGESNYGYTF	TGTGCCAGCAGTTACTCGATTTCTCCGGGGGAATCTAACTATGGCTACACCTTC
-	TRBV11-2	TRBJ2-1	TRBD2	CASSIPFWTSGARNEQFF	TGTGCCAGCAGCATACCATTCTGGACTAGCGGGGCGCGCAATGAGCAGTTCTTC
-	TRBV12-3/TRBV12-4	TRBJ1-5	-	CASSLTGPSNQPQHF	TGTGCCAGCAGTTTAACAGGCCCCTCTAATCAGCCCCAGCATTTT
many	TRBV29-1	TRBJ2-3	-	CSVDLTDTQYF	TGCAGCGTTGATTTAACAGATACGCAGTATTTT
-	TRBV30	TRBJ2-7	TRBD1	CAWSAGQGVSYEQYF	TGTGCCTGGAGTGCAGGACAGGGGGTTTCCTACGAGCAGTACTTC
many	TRBV20-1	TRBJ2-1	TRBD2	CSASEITSGGRNEQFF	TGCAGTGCTAGTGAAATTACTAGCGGGGGGAGGAATGAGCAGTTCTTC
many	TRBV12-3/TRBV12-4	TRBJ1-4	TRBD1	CASSLRQGAQKLFF	TGTGCCAGCAGTTTAAGGCAGGGGGCGCAAAAACTGTTTTTT
many	TRBV7-8	TRBJ2-1	TRBD2	CASSSGLAGGSTDEQFF	TGTGCCAGCAGCTCCGGGCTAGCGGGGGGTTCTACGGATGAGCAGTTCTTC
-	TRBV6-5	TRBJ2-7	-	CASSYRVRGVHEQYF	TGTGCCAGCAGTTACAGGGTTAGAGGGGTCCACGAGCAGTACTTC
many	TRBV2	TRBJ2-3	TRBD2	CASNPRAGEIRYF	TGTGCCAGCAACCCTAGAGCGGGGGAGATTAGGTATTTT
few	TRBV4-2	TRBJ2-3	TRBD2	CASSQVSSGGAGDTQYF	TGTGCCAGCAGCCAAGTCAGTAGCGGGGGGGCAGGAGATACGCAGTATTTT
-	TRBV28	TRBJ2-3	-	CASSPGVRTTQYF	TGTGCCAGCAGTCCAGGGGTAAGGACCACGCAGTATTTT
few	TRBV10-3	TRBJ2-3	-	CAIRAQGTDTQYF	TGTGCCATCAGGGCTCAGGGAACAGATACGCAGTATTTT
-	TRBV7-2	TRBJ2-7	-	CASSPRPGAYAQYF	TGTGCCAGCAGCCCTAGGCCGGGGGCCTACGCGCAGTACTTC